Listed below are T cell receptor beta chains from one sample, sequenced in a study of blood T cells in healthy people across ages. TCRdb analysed the 5' RACE reads with MiXCR anew, one entry per CDR3 protein. The sample shows roughly 1,700,000 distinct CDR3 sequences, over 25% of them seen only once. The specimen sequenced was blood. The source is a woman under 40 in good health. CDR3s include the opening cysteine and the closing phenylalanine or tryptophan. Fields, in order: clone size, D gene, V gene, J gene, CDR3 protein, CDR3 DNA. D genes are given only for firm matches. A clone size is listed for some rows: how often the clone was seen (once, few, many), or a class if it is expanded.

clone size: few; D gene: -; V gene: TRBV2; J gene: TRBJ2-3; CDR3 protein: CASSEEGVDTQYF; CDR3 DNA: TGTGCCAGCAGTGAAGAGGGGGTAGATACGCAGTATTTT
clone size: -; D gene: -; V gene: TRBV30; J gene: TRBJ1-4; CDR3 protein: CAWGGPNEKLFF; CDR3 DNA: TGTGCCTGGGGGGGACCCAATGAAAAACTGTTTTTT
clone size: few; D gene: TRBD1; V gene: TRBV2; J gene: TRBJ1-5; CDR3 protein: CASSPLTGAVQPQHF; CDR3 DNA: TGTGCCAGCAGTCCGTTGACAGGGGCGGTTCAGCCCCAGCATTTT
clone size: -; D gene: -; V gene: TRBV7-6; J gene: TRBJ2-5; CDR3 protein: CASSHPDRGGTQYF; CDR3 DNA: TGTGCCAGCAGCCACCCAGATAGGGGAGGGACCCAGTACTTC
clone size: -; D gene: TRBD1; V gene: TRBV12-3/TRBV12-4; J gene: TRBJ1-3; CDR3 protein: CASRPIGAGGILGGNTIYF; CDR3 DNA: TGTGCCAGCAGACCTATCGGGGCAGGGGGTATCCTCGGTGGAAACACCATATATTTT
clone size: -; D gene: -; V gene: TRBV5-6; J gene: TRBJ2-7; CDR3 protein: CASSLNRGEVDSEQYF; CDR3 DNA: TGTGCCAGCAGCTTGAATCGGGGTGAGGTGGACTCCGAGCAGTACTTC
clone size: few; D gene: -; V gene: TRBV7-2; J gene: TRBJ2-5; CDR3 protein: CASSFVIQETQYF; CDR3 DNA: TGTGCCAGCAGCTTTGTAATACAAGAGACCCAGTACTTC
clone size: many; D gene: -; V gene: TRBV7-9; J gene: TRBJ1-2; CDR3 protein: CASSFPNYGYTF; CDR3 DNA: TGTGCCAGCAGCTTTCCCAACTATGGCTACACCTTC
clone size: many; D gene: -; V gene: TRBV20-1; J gene: TRBJ2-5; CDR3 protein: CSARDRGRQETQYF; CDR3 DNA: TGCAGTGCTAGAGATCGGGGCCGGCAGGAGACCCAGTACTTC
clone size: -; D gene: -; V gene: TRBV3-1; J gene: TRBJ2-5; CDR3 protein: CASSQDWADKYF; CDR3 DNA: TGTGCCAGCAGCCAAGACTGGGCGGATAAGTACTTC
clone size: few; D gene: -; V gene: TRBV24-1; J gene: TRBJ2-1; CDR3 protein: CATSDFSGGEQFF; CDR3 DNA: TGTGCCACCAGTGATTTCTCCGGAGGTGAGCAGTTCTTC
clone size: few; D gene: TRBD1; V gene: TRBV7-9; J gene: TRBJ2-5; CDR3 protein: CASSLGLTGEKQETQYF; CDR3 DNA: TGTGCCAGCAGCTTAGGGCTCACAGGGGAGAAGCAAGAGACCCAGTACTTC
clone size: many; D gene: TRBD2; V gene: TRBV29-1; J gene: TRBJ2-7; CDR3 protein: CSVVSSGSYEQYF; CDR3 DNA: TGCAGCGTTGTGTCTAGCGGGTCCTACGAGCAGTACTTC
clone size: few; D gene: -; V gene: TRBV7-2; J gene: TRBJ2-5; CDR3 protein: CASSFAQLETQYF; CDR3 DNA: TGTGCCAGCAGCTTCGCCCAGCTAGAGACCCAGTACTTC
clone size: many; D gene: TRBD1; V gene: TRBV20-1; J gene: TRBJ2-5; CDR3 protein: CSAQTGTGEETQYF; CDR3 DNA: TGCAGTGCTCAAACCGGGACAGGCGAAGAGACCCAGTACTTC
clone size: -; D gene: TRBD2; V gene: TRBV11-2; J gene: TRBJ2-1; CDR3 protein: CASSWVAGVRYNEQFF; CDR3 DNA: TGTGCCAGCAGCTGGGTCGCGGGAGTGAGATACAATGAGCAGTTCTTC
clone size: -; D gene: -; V gene: TRBV12-3/TRBV12-4; J gene: TRBJ2-3; CDR3 protein: CASSLGVSADTQYF; CDR3 DNA: TGTGCCAGCAGCTTGGGGGTTTCGGCAGATACGCAGTATTTT
clone size: few; D gene: -; V gene: TRBV5-1; J gene: TRBJ2-1; CDR3 protein: CASSLDSLVNEQFF; CDR3 DNA: TGCGCCAGCAGCTTGGATAGTCTAGTCAATGAGCAGTTCTTC
clone size: -; D gene: -; V gene: TRBV28; J gene: TRBJ1-2; CDR3 protein: CASTPGPKRYGYTF; CDR3 DNA: TGTGCCAGCACCCCGGGCCCTAAGAGGTATGGCTACACCTTC
clone size: few; D gene: -; V gene: TRBV7-3; J gene: TRBJ2-7; CDR3 protein: CASSSWSGSSYEQYF; CDR3 DNA: TGTGCCAGCAGCTCATGGTCTGGCAGTTCCTACGAGCAGTACTTC
clone size: few; D gene: -; V gene: TRBV9; J gene: TRBJ1-4; CDR3 protein: CASSATGTSNEKLFF; CDR3 DNA: TGTGCCAGCAGCGCGACCGGGACTTCCAATGAAAAACTGTTTTTT
clone size: -; D gene: -; V gene: TRBV4-2; J gene: TRBJ1-3; CDR3 protein: CASRQGSGNAIYF; CDR3 DNA: TGTGCCAGCAGGCAGGGTAGTGGAAACGCCATATATTTT
clone size: many; D gene: TRBD2; V gene: TRBV20-1; J gene: TRBJ2-7; CDR3 protein: CSASPPAGGEQYF; CDR3 DNA: TGCAGTGCTAGCCCCCCCGCGGGGGGAGAGCAGTACTTC
clone size: once; D gene: -; V gene: TRBV15; J gene: TRBJ2-2; CDR3 protein: CATSRLGVGGELFF; CDR3 DNA: TGTGCCACCAGCAGACTAGGAGTGGGCGGGGAGCTGTTTTTT
clone size: -; D gene: -; V gene: TRBV2; J gene: TRBJ2-7; CDR3 protein: CASSDPDKTYEQYF; CDR3 DNA: TGTGCCAGCAGTGACCCCGATAAAACCTACGAGCAGTACTTC
clone size: -; D gene: TRBD2; V gene: TRBV29-1; J gene: TRBJ2-5; CDR3 protein: CSVVGGRGKETQYF; CDR3 DNA: TGCAGCGTTGTGGGGGGGAGGGGAAAAGAGACCCAGTACTTC
clone size: few; D gene: TRBD2; V gene: TRBV7-2; J gene: TRBJ2-3; CDR3 protein: CASSLVAGGWSDTQYF; CDR3 DNA: TGTGCCAGCAGCTTAGTAGCGGGAGGCTGGTCAGATACGCAGTATTTT
clone size: few; D gene: TRBD2; V gene: TRBV9; J gene: TRBJ2-3; CDR3 protein: CASSSRPVGGLAASTDTQYF; CDR3 DNA: TGTGCCAGCAGCTCCCGACCCGTAGGTGGACTAGCGGCAAGCACAGATACGCAGTATTTT
clone size: few; D gene: -; V gene: TRBV20-1; J gene: TRBJ2-3; CDR3 protein: CSARSGSDDTDTQYF; CDR3 DNA: TGCAGTGCTAGGAGCGGGTCCGACGACACAGATACGCAGTATTTT